A single sample is the source of the 22 T cell receptor beta chains below, sequenced in a study of T cells in Graves' hyperthyroidism and ophthalmopathy. Amplified regions were TCR beta CDR3 sequences from RNA transcripts. The HTBI set primed first-round TCR CDR3 RT-PCR. TCRdb passed the multiplex PCR reads through MiXCR, listing each CDR3 protein once. The table lists fewer than 350,000 distinct CDR3 sequences, roughly 13% of them singletons, with roughly 7.5% in the top ten. The sequencing input was blood. The receptors shown here come from a woman aged 25 to 45 with Graves' hyperthyroidism that later progressed to Graves' ophthalmopathy.

About this clonotype: This may be a read error: a much more frequent sequence differs by one nucleotide. The chain carries TRBV7-2 and TRBJ1-3; D ambiguous. Germline V gene sequence: CDR1 SGHTA, CDR2 FQGNSA. This CDR3 is 13 amino acids long. CDR3 DNA sequence: TGTGCCACCGCAGTGGACTCTGGAAACACCATACATTTT. Translation: CATAVDSGNTIHF.

Many counts were recorded for this clonotype. The rearrangement joins TRBV7-8 to TRBJ2-7, with a weak D call TRBD2 (6 bases). In germline, CDR1 is SGHVS, CDR2 FQNEAQ. The CDR3 extends over 16 amino acids. The V end lost 1 base, the J end lost 0 bases, and 13 bases lay between the germline ends. This chain's CDR3 is CASSLVVAGSSYEQYF. CDR3 bases: TGTGCCAGCAGCTTAGTGGTGGCGGGGAGCTCCTACGAGCAGTACTTC.

This clonotype was seen repeatedly, ten times or more. The CDR3 sequence is CASSLDGTGLRETQYF. The CDR3 coding sequence is TGCGCCAGCAGCTTAGATGGGACAGGACTTCGGGAGACCCAGTACTTC. This chain joins TRBV5-1 and TRBJ2-5, with 8 bases lining up with TRBD1. The V gene end was trimmed by 2 bases and the J gene end by 5 bases; junction bases not matched to a gene: 11. Germline lookup yields CDR1 SGHRS and CDR2 YFSETQ. The CDR3 consists of 16 residues.

The rearrangement links TRBV29-1 to TRBJ2-7, with 8 bases aligning to TRBD1. Germline-derived CDR1 and CDR2 are SQVTM and ANQGSEA. The CDR3 sequence is 15 residues long. V shed 0 bases, J shed 1 base, and the junction held 5 bases outside the gene matches. CDR3 residues: CSVEDRGQESYEQYF. CDR3 nucleotide sequence: TGCAGCGTTGAAGATCGGGGACAGGAGTCCTACGAGCAGTACTTC.

This clonotype was seen repeatedly, ten times or more. The genes are TRBV12-5 and TRBJ2-7, with 12 bases fitting TRBD2. V trimming: 6 bases; J trimming: 2 bases; junction bases outside the gene matches: 8. The CDR3 contains 16 residues. Germline V CDR1 and CDR2: LGHNT, FRNRAP. Written as DNA, the CDR3 is TGTGCTAGTGGACTCGGACTAGCGGGGTCCGCCTACGAGCAGTACTTC. It is translated as CASGLGLAGSAYEQYF.

This clonotype was picked up many times. The V call is TRBV7-3, the J call TRBJ2-2; D possibly uses TRBD1 or TRBD2 (5 bases each). CDR3 length: 16 residues. Germline loops: CDR1 SGHTA, CDR2 FQGTGA. Trimming removed 5 bases from V and 3 bases from J, with 16 bases in between. The CDR3 DNA sequence: TGTGCCAGCAGCCAAGATGGGGGAGCCTACACCGGGGAGCTGTTTTTT. Translating it yields CASSQDGGAYTGELFF.

This clonotype showed up many times. CDR3 sequence: CASSQGPLETQYF. The CDR3 DNA sequence: TGTGCCAGCAGTCAGGGACCCCTCGAGACCCAGTACTTC. The V call is TRBV27, the J call TRBJ2-5; D may correspond to TRBD1 or TRBD2 (5 bases each). Germline CDR1 MNHEY, CDR2 SMNVEV (reference sequence). The V end lost 5 bases, the J end lost 5 bases, and 12 bases lay between the germline ends. The CDR3 runs 13 residues.

This clonotype was detected many times. The rearrangement links TRBV29-1 to TRBJ2-5, with a tentative D call TRBD2 (6 bases). Germline assignment: CDR1 SQVTM and CDR2 ANQGSEA. V was cut by 5 bases and J by 5 bases, with 18 bases left in between. The CDR3 totals 14 residues. The CDR3, as DNA: TGCAGCGTTTCTAGCGCCCAAGGAATCGAGACCCAGTACTTC. Amino acids: CSVSSAQGIETQYF.

This clonotype was counted many times. This may stem from a read error, because a much larger clone lies one nucleotide away. The conserved phenylalanine or tryptophan is not found at the CDR3 terminus, so this likely reflects a read error. The chain couples TRBV3-1 to TRBJ1-1, with D uncertain. Germline CDR1 reads LGHDT; CDR2 reads YNNKEL (reference sequence). The CDR3 is 15 amino acids. Trimming pared 2 bases from V and 3 bases from J, leaving 13 bases between. CDR3 in DNA: TGTGCCAGCAGCCAACCAACAACTTCCCACACTGAAGCTTTCCTT. It is translated as CASSQPTTSHTEAFL.

This clonotype was counted at least ten times. This rearrangement joins TRBV13 to TRBJ1-1, with D possibly TRBD1 on 5 matching bases. V lost 0 bases and J lost 5, with 10 bases in between. Germline V gene sequence: CDR1 PRHDT, CDR2 FYEKMQ (reference sequence). The CDR3 consists of 14 residues. CDR3 nucleotides: TGTGCCAGCAGCTTAGGAAGGGGATGGACTGAAGCTTTCTTT. Translated: CASSLGRGWTEAFF.

This clonotype showed up many times. The chain uses TRBV7-9 and TRBJ2-7; D gene uncertain. Germline V gene data show CDR1 as SEHNR and CDR2 as FQNEAQ (reference sequence). Trimming removed 6 bases at V and 1 base at J, with 7 bases between. This CDR3 is built from 12 residues. Here the CDR3 DNA reads TGTGCCAGCAGTTTCAGTTCCTACGAGCAGTACTTC. Its protein is CASSFSSYEQYF. Based on the CDR3 plus reference TRBV7-9 and TRBJ2-7, the full variable domain is DTGVSQNPRHKITKRGQNVTFRCDPISEHNRLYWYRQTLGQGPEFLTYFQNEAQLEKSRLLSDRFSAERPKGSFSTLEIQRTEQGDSAMYLCASSFSSYEQYFGPGTRLTVT.

This clonotype was detected ten times or more. The CDR3 here is CASSYSAGYQETQYF. The CDR3 DNA reads TGTGCCAGCAGTTACTCAGCAGGGTACCAAGAGACCCAGTACTTC. The chain links TRBV6-5 to TRBJ2-5; TRBD1 might be the D (5 bases). Trimming took off 0 bases at V and 0 bases at J, with 8 bases between the two ends. The CDR3 length is 15 residues. Germline lookup yields CDR1 MNHEY and CDR2 SVGAGI.

This clonotype was seen many times. CDR3 in amino acids: CSASRREVEQYF. The CDR3 nucleotides are TGCAGTGCTAGTAGGCGGGAGGTCGAGCAGTACTTC. The V call is TRBV20-1, the J call TRBJ2-7; 8 positions match TRBD2. There are 12 residues in the CDR3. The J segment lost 6 bases and the V segment lost 3 bases, leaving 4 bases of the junction unmatched. The germline CDR1 and CDR2 sequences are DFQATT and SNEGSKA (reference sequence).

This clonotype came up many times. The V call is TRBV28, the J call TRBJ2-1; 8 bases fit TRBD2. The junction had 12 bases not matched to a gene; V was cut back by 5 bases and J by 0 bases. Germline CDR1 MDHEN, CDR2 SYDVKM. CDR3 length: 18 amino acids. CDR3 bases: TGTGCCAGCAGTCCTACCGGGAGGGCCTCAAGCTCCTACAATGAGCAGTTCTTC. It is translated as CASSPTGRASSSYNEQFF.

As concerns this clonotype: This may stem from a read error, because a much larger clone lies one nucleotide away. The chain links TRBV12-3 or TRBV12-4 to TRBJ2-7; tentatively, D is TRBD2 (6 bases). CDR3 size: 14 residues. CDR3 residues: CASSFLRGAYEQHF. DNA of the CDR3: TGTGCCAGCAGTTTCTTGCGGGGAGCTTACGAGCAGCACTTC.

This clonotype appeared many times. The chain is built from TRBV27 and TRBJ1-2; D gene ambiguous. There are 11 residues in the CDR3. V lost 8 bases, J lost 8 bases, and 12 bases lay in between. CDR1 is MNHEY, CDR2 SMNVEV, per germline (reference sequence). As DNA, the CDR3 is TGTGCCAGCGGTGGAACCCGGGGCTACACCTTC. This translates into CASGGTRGYTF.

This clonotype appeared many times. The V gene is TRBV24-1, the J gene TRBJ2-1, with 9 bases aligning to TRBD2. Germline CDR1 is KGHDR and CDR2 is SFDVKD. This CDR3 is 17 amino acids long. Trimming removed 3 bases from V and 0 bases from J; junction bases left unmatched: 5. The chain's CDR3 is CATSDATSGSSYNEQFF. CDR3 DNA sequence: TGTGCCACCAGTGATGCGACTAGCGGATCCTCCTACAATGAGCAGTTCTTC.

This clonotype has ten or more counts. CDR3 sequence (DNA): TGCAGTGCTAGCCTAGCGGACCCCGTCAATGAGCAGTTCTTC. Translating gives CSASLADPVNEQFF. The gene calls are TRBV20-1 and TRBJ2-1; 7 nucleotides agree with TRBD2. The J segment lost 6 bases and the V segment lost 3 bases, leaving 8 bases of the junction unmatched. CDR1 is DFQATT and CDR2 is SNEGSKA in the germline V gene (reference sequence). The CDR3 is made up of 14 amino acids.

This clonotype was counted ten times or more. V usage is TRBV9 and J usage is TRBJ2-1; D remains ambiguous. CDR3 size: 15 residues. Germline V gene data show CDR1 as SGDLS and CDR2 as YYNGEE. Trimming removed 0 bases from V and 0 bases from J, with 7 bases in between. The chain's CDR3 is CASSVGSGSYNEQFF. CDR3 nucleotides: TGTGCCAGCAGCGTAGGGTCGGGCTCCTACAATGAGCAGTTCTTC. Combining the CDR3 with reference TRBV9 and TRBJ2-1 gives the whole variable domain DSGVTQTPKHLITATGQRVTLRCSPRSGDLSVYWYQQSLDQGLQFLIQYYNGEERAKGNILERFSAQQFPDLHSELNLSSLELGDSALYFCASSVGSGSYNEQFFGPGTRLTVL.

This clonotype has ten or more counts. The CDR3 nucleotides read TGTGCCAGCAGTTTGGACAGGGTCACTGAAGCTTTCTTT. The encoded protein is CASSLDRVTEAFF. The chain joins TRBV28 to TRBJ1-1; 8 bases align to TRBD1. This CDR3 comprises 13 residues. From germline, CDR1 is MDHEN and CDR2 SYDVKM. V was clipped by 3 bases and J by 4 bases; unmatched bases: 1.

This clonotype was seen a few times. CDR3 coding DNA: TGCAGTGCTAGGAAAGATACGCAGTATTTT. Amino acid sequence: CSARKDTQYF. The genes are TRBV20-1 and TRBJ2-3; D is undetermined. Per germline, CDR1 DFQATT and CDR2 SNEGSKA (reference sequence). V shed 3 bases and J shed 5 bases, with 3 bases lying between them. There are 10 residues in the CDR3.

Regarding this clonotype: With a much larger clone just one base away, this may be a read error. The V call is TRBV4-3, the J call TRBJ2-7; 10 bases line up with TRBD2. Germline-derived CDR1 and CDR2 are LGHNA and YSLEER. This CDR3 region has 18 residues. V trimming: 1 base; J trimming: 6 bases; junction bases outside the gene matches: 15. The CDR3 here is CASSQGWTAGGLLSEQYF. The CDR3 coding sequence is TGCGCCAGCAGCCAAGGTTGGACAGCGGGAGGGCTTTTATCCGAGCAGTACTTC.